This TCR beta chain was identified during a study of cytomegalovirus exposure and HLA in healthy donors (TCRdb year 2017). About the full investigation: The approximately 710 repertoires of the first cohort and the 120 validation repertoires were produced on the same platform, according to a later analysis. The study was designed to test whether signatures of past pathogen exposure could be identified by cataloging public T cell receptors. To predict cytomegalovirus infection status, the study brought together high-throughput TCR immunosequencing, statistical association of individual TCRs with disease status, and machine learning. Besides the first cohort of 500 to 700 subjects, a separate validation cohort made up of 95 to 150 different subjects was used. Overall study results and their limits: The classifier was reported to diagnose cytomegalovirus status with high specificity and sensitivity in both the original cohort and the validation cohort. A few of the identified cytomegalovirus-associated TCR beta chains were confirmed in vitro to be specific for cytomegalovirus antigens. The study gave a list of some 150 TCR beta chains associated with cytomegalovirus. Most TCR sequences were seen in very few donors, while some public TCRs were found in many individuals. It was suggested by the authors that the approach could potentially be generalized to other disease states and immunological phenotypes. The validation cohort had no HLA typing available for a later analysis, so co-occurrence within that cohort was assessed over all 120 or so repertoires. In a later analysis, TCRs clustered in the first cohort were found to also tend to co-occur in the roughly 130 validation repertoires, with approximately 95% of cluster scores above 0.

A word on this clone: Its antigen remains undetermined. Base qualities are not at hand, and no much larger clone is one base apart.

The germline V gene sets CDR1 to MRHNA and CDR2 to SNTAGT. Measured from the cysteine to the phenylalanine, the CDR3 is 16 residues long. Only the CDR3 portion is preserved as DNA: 48 bases, with reading frame beginning at the first base. Trimming takes 10 bases off V and 2 bases off J; junction bases not matched to a gene: 14. Separate from the approximately 700-subject first cohort, the validation cohort of 95 to 150 subjects was the group to which the donors belonged. Library preparation was by the immunoSEQ multiplex PCR assay. In the paper's pipeline: A statistical classification framework was built for diagnosing cytomegalovirus status from the catalog of TCR beta chain sequences. What TCRdb holds here is the immuneACCESS table cut down to in-frame rearrangements. Part of the clones is not present; checked against another copy, under half of the missing clones reflect an unresolved V gene, and the others are unexplained. V and J calls and clone size are given by that table; D and trimming were obtained from the DNA. This sample has 150,000 to 160,000 clones in its table, and 86% of those were observed once. Around 2.1% of the sample is held by the ten biggest clonotypes.

Recombination linked TRBV6-4 to TRBJ1-2; 9 bases in between match TRBD1. Sequencing input: PBMCs. This TCR derives from a human donor in good health. For the CDR3, the sequence is CATQWGQGAANYGYTF. The DNA sequence is TGTGCCACCCAGTGGGGACAGGGCGCAGCCAACTATGGCTACACCTTC.